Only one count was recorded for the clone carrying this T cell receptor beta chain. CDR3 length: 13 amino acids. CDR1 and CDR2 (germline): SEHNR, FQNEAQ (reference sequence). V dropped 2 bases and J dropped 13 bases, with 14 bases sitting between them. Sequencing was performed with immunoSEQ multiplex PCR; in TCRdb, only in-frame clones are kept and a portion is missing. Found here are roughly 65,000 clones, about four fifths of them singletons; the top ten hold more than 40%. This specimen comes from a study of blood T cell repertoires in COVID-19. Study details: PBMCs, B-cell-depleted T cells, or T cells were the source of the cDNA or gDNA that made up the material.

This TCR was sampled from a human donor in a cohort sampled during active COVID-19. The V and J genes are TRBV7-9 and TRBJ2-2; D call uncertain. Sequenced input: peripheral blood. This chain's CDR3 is CASSLRAEDALFF. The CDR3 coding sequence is TGTGCCAGCAGCTTAAGAGCTGAGGATGCGCTGTTTTTT. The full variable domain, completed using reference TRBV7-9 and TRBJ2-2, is DTGVSQNPRHKITKRGQNVTFRCDPISEHNRLYWYRQTLGQGPEFLTYFQNEAQLEKSRLLSDRFSAERPKGSFSTLEIQRTEQGDSAMYLCASSLRAEDALFFGEGSRLTVL.